A single sample is the source of the 13 T cell receptor beta chains below, sequenced in a study of blood T cells in healthy people across ages (dated by TCRdb to about 2015). The method behind the library was 5' RACE. The sequencer was an Illumina HiSeq 2500. A second PCR of about 6 to 11 cycles was performed with a sample-barcoded 5' primer and a J-beta primer mix. Through fastp at Q25 and MiXCR, TCRdb rebuilt clones from the public reads, retaining in-frame beta chains. Identical CDR3 proteins give one entry, which carries the most common genes and DNA. This sample gives some 800,000 distinct CDR3 sequences in total; around 25% of them show up just once. The top ten clonotypes cover more than 3% of the sample. Another study also made use of these data, one on T cells of mothers and their children.

The material sequenced was blood. The receptors were gathered from a boy between 10 and 17 years old in good health.

This clonotype was found once. The chain employs TRBV20-1 and TRBJ1-5; D might be TRBD1 (5 bases). The CDR3 contains 13 residues. The V end lost 5 bases, the J end lost 5 bases, and 13 bases lay between the germline ends. The V gene's germline CDR1 is DFQATT and CDR2 SNEGSKA (reference sequence). This CDR3 is CSAGAPGHQPQHF. In nucleotides, the CDR3 is TGCAGTGCTGGGGCCCCGGGGCATCAGCCCCAGCATTTT.

This clonotype was recorded a few times. This chain uses TRBV29-1 with TRBJ1-3; D is uncertain. The V gene's germline CDR1 is SQVTM and CDR2 ANQGSEA. The V and J ends lost 5 bases and 3 bases respectively, with 8 bases between them. The CDR3 runs 12 residues. CDR3 sequence (DNA): TGCAGCGTTCGGGATCTTGGAAACACCATATATTTT. Protein product: CSVRDLGNTIYF.

There are a few counts of this clonotype. The rearrangement uses TRBV6-4 and TRBJ1-5, with D possibly TRBD1 on 5 matching bases. Per germline, CDR1 MRHNA and CDR2 SNTAGT. The CDR3 runs to 17 residues. The V end was cut by 0 bases, the J end by 2 bases, with 14 bases between. The CDR3 DNA reads TGTGCCAGCAGTGACTCGAGTCTCCCCAGGGGCAATCAGCCCCAGCATTTT. Translated: CASSDSSLPRGNQPQHF.

The chain joins TRBV29-1 to TRBJ2-7; 9 bases agree with TRBD1. The junction had 4 bases not matched to a gene; V was cut back by 7 bases and J by 6 bases. Germline loops: CDR1 SQVTM, CDR2 ANQGSEA. This CDR3 spans 11 amino acids. As DNA, the CDR3 is TGCAGCGCGGGACAGGGTTCCGAGCAGTACTTC. Translated: CSAGQGSEQYF.

The J gene is TRBJ2-7, the V gene TRBV2; 11 positions agree with TRBD2. CDR3 size: 17 residues. The V and J ends lost 2 bases and 0 bases, in that order; junction bases with no gene match: 6. CDR1 and CDR2 (germline): SNHLY, FYNNEI. For the CDR3, the DNA is TGTGCCAGCAGTGAATGGCTAGCGGGAGGTTCCTCCTACGAGCAGTACTTC. The encoded protein is CASSEWLAGGSSYEQYF. Variable domain in full (rest from reference TRBV2 and TRBJ2-7): EPEVTQTPSHQVTQMGQEVILRCVPISNHLYFYWYRQILGQKVEFLVSFYNNEISEKSEIFDDQFSVERPDGSNFTLKIRSTKLEDSAMYFCASSEWLAGGSSYEQYFGPGTRLTVT.

This clonotype was seen just once. The rearrangement links TRBV21-1 to TRBJ2-1; the table's D call of TRBD1 was not tested on the DNA. The DNA end favors TRBJ2-7, so the J call may be wrong. TRBV21-1 is a documented pseudogene. This CDR3 has 14 residues. The CDR3: CASSRVRGGYEQYF. The CDR3 nucleotides are TGTGCCAGCAGCAGAGTAAGGGGCGGCTACGAGCAGTACTTC.

In its sample, this clonotype was seen a few times. The chain is built from TRBV28 and TRBJ2-2; perhaps TRBD2 as D (5 bases). Trimming removed 5 bases at V and 0 bases at J, with 10 bases between. The length of the CDR3 is 15 residues. Germline V lookup: CDR1 MDHEN, CDR2 SYDVKM. The CDR3 sequence is CASSSPGANTGELFF. In nucleotides, the CDR3 is TGTGCCAGCAGTAGTCCCGGGGCGAACACCGGGGAGCTGTTTTTT.

This clonotype was picked up a small number of times. This chain uses TRBV4-3 with TRBJ2-5, with 7 bases fitting TRBD1. The V gene's germline CDR1 is LGHNA and CDR2 YSLEER. The CDR3 sequence is 16 residues long. The trim removed 2 bases at V and 1 base at J, leaving 7 bases unmatched. The CDR3: CASSQTPGQLQETQYF. The CDR3 bases are TGCGCCAGCAGCCAAACCCCGGGACAGCTCCAAGAGACCCAGTACTTC.

The count of this clonotype is one. The chain joins TRBV24-1 to TRBJ2-3, with unresolved D. The length of the CDR3 is 15 residues. V shed 2 bases and J shed 2 bases, with 10 bases lying between them. Per the germline V gene, CDR1 is KGHDR and CDR2 is SFDVKD. CDR3 amino acids: CATSDSLLLTDTQYF. The CDR3 region has the DNA TGTGCCACCAGTGATTCTCTGCTCCTCACAGATACGCAGTATTTT.

This clonotype came up a few times. The rearrangement joins TRBV20-1 to TRBJ2-5, with a weak D call TRBD2 (6 bases). V lost 6 bases and J 4 bases, leaving 15 bases between the germline ends. Germline loops: CDR1 DFQATT, CDR2 SNEGSKA (reference sequence). The CDR3 extends over 13 amino acids. The CDR3 DNA reads TGCAGTGCCCTGGGACTGGGCCGAGAGACCCAGTACTTC. Its protein product is CSALGLGRETQYF.

In its sample, this clonotype was seen a few times. The chain has TRBV6-2 or TRBV6-3 and TRBJ2-5; D unresolved. The last part of the DNA fits TRBJ2-1 better; the J call may be wrong. There are 12 residues in the CDR3. Germline loops: CDR1 MNHEY, CDR2 SVGEGT. The CDR3 bases are TGTGCCAGCAGTTACTGGATCAATGAGCAGTTCTTC. This codes for CASSYWINEQFF.

The CDR3 spells CASSPGTGVGNEQFF. CDR3 sequence (DNA): TGTGCCAGCTCACCAGGGACAGGGGTTGGGAATGAGCAGTTCTTC. The chain carries TRBV18 and TRBJ2-1, with 10 bases that match TRBD1. The germline V gene has CDR1 KGHSH and CDR2 LQKENI. J was trimmed by 7 bases and V by 2 bases; bases with no gene match: 5. CDR3 length equals 15 residues. Together with reference TRBV18 and TRBJ2-1, the CDR3 gives the full variable domain: NAGVMQNPRHLVRRRGQEARLRCSPMKGHSHVYWYRQLPEEGLKFMVYLQKENIIDESGMPKERFSAEFPKEGPSILRIQQVVRGDSAAYFCASSPGTGVGNEQFFGPGTRLTVL.

The J gene is TRBJ2-7, the V gene TRBV30; a weak D match, TRBD2 (5 bases). Trimming removed 0 bases at V and 7 bases at J, with 10 bases between. Germline V lookup: CDR1 GTSNPN, CDR2 SVGIG (reference sequence). The CDR3 runs 12 residues. CDR3 sequence: CAWSVLGVEQYF. CDR3 DNA: TGTGCCTGGAGTGTACTGGGAGTGGAGCAGTACTTC. The variable domain in full, completed from reference TRBV30 and TRBJ2-7, reads SQTIHQWPATLVQPVGSPLSLECTVEGTSNPNLYWYRQAAGRGLQLLFYSVGIGQISSEVPQNLSASRPQDRQFILSSKKLLLSDSGFYLCAWSVLGVEQYFGPGTRLTVT.